These T cell receptor beta chains were read from a single sample in a study of cytomegalovirus exposure and HLA in healthy donors. Produced via immunoSEQ multiplex PCR; TCRdb's table is partial and in-frame only. Of approximately 150,000 clones listed, approximately 82% are singletons. Sequenced sample: PBMCs. These receptors were obtained from a woman between 40 and 50 years old in good health and CMV-seronegative. Each CDR3 is given with its conserved first and last residue. The D gene is left open where the match is weak. Only part of the rows carry a size: once, few, many, or a class if the clone is expanded.

D gene	V gene	J gene	clone size	CDR3 protein	CDR3 DNA
.	TRBV7-9	TRBJ2-1	.	CASSLGGQNYNEQFF	TGTGCCAGCAGCTTAGGTGGACAGAACTACAATGAGCAGTTCTTC
.	TRBV28	TRBJ2-6	.	CASSLNRAGANVLTF	TGTGCCAGCAGCCTTAACAGGGCTGGGGCCAACGTCCTGACTTTC
.	TRBV6-5	TRBJ2-7	.	CASSTGSVAVYEQYF	TGTGCCAGCAGTACAGGGTCGGTAGCTGTATACGAGCAGTACTTC
.	TRBV15	TRBJ1-1	once	CATSSPTGGNTEAFF	TGTGCCACCAGCAGCCCTACCGGGGGAAACACTGAAGCTTTCTTT
TRBD2	TRBV28	TRBJ2-3	.	CASSLSTATSGRARTDTQYF	TGTGCCAGCAGTTTAAGCACCGCTACTAGCGGGAGGGCGCGCACAGATACGCAGTATTTT
TRBD1	TRBV6-5	TRBJ1-2	.	CASSYGTAIPYGYTF	TGTGCCAGCAGTTACGGGACAGCCATTCCCTATGGCTACACCTTC
TRBD1	TRBV7-9	TRBJ1-5	.	CASSLVGTGLVNQPQHF	TGTGCCAGCAGCTTAGTGGGGACAGGGCTCGTTAATCAGCCCCAGCATTTT
.	TRBV27	TRBJ1-5	.	CASSLSSGADQPQHF	TGTGCCAGCAGTTTATCTTCAGGGGCGGATCAGCCCCAGCATTTT
TRBD1	TRBV7-9	TRBJ2-7	.	CASSPSTGGYEQYF	TGTGCCAGCAGCCCAAGCACAGGGGGCTACGAGCAGTACTTC
TRBD2	TRBV11-2	TRBJ2-7	once	CASSLVPSGRAPGLEQYF	TGTGCCAGCAGCTTAGTACCCAGCGGGAGGGCTCCGGGTCTCGAGCAGTACTTC
.	TRBV11-3	TRBJ2-7	.	CASSLISGADYEQYF	TGTGCCAGCAGCTTAATCTCAGGGGCGGATTACGAGCAGTACTTC
.	TRBV4-1	TRBJ1-3	.	CASSQEAPGFSGNTIYF	TGCGCCAGCAGCCAAGAAGCTCCGGGTTTCTCTGGAAACACCATATATTTT
.	TRBV7-6	TRBJ2-2	.	CASTKQLVTGELFF	TGTGCCAGCACCAAACAGCTTGTAACCGGGGAGCTGTTTTTT
TRBD2	TRBV7-3	TRBJ2-3	once	CASSLRTSGSGDTQYF	TGTGCCAGCAGCCTGAGGACTAGCGGGAGTGGAGATACGCAGTATTTT
TRBD1	TRBV5-4	TRBJ1-1	.	CASSLGQISTEAFF	TGTGCCAGCAGCCTGGGACAGATAAGCACTGAAGCTTTCTTT
.	TRBV28	TRBJ1-1	.	CASSDTVEAFF	TGTGCCAGCAGTGACACAGTTGAAGCTTTCTTT
.	TRBV6-6	TRBJ1-2	.	CASSYAGGDYGYTF	TGTGCCAGCAGTTACGCGGGAGGCGATTATGGCTACACCTTC
TRBD1	TRBV19	TRBJ2-1	.	CASSIGRQGFYNEQFF	TGTGCCAGTAGTATTGGGCGACAGGGGTTCTACAATGAGCAGTTCTTC
.	TRBV28	TRBJ2-4	.	CASSPPGPAKNIQYF	TGTGCCAGCAGTCCTCCTGGGCCCGCCAAAAACATTCAGTACTTC
TRBD1	TRBV5-4	TRBJ1-3	.	CASSSPSGTGVRGSGNTIYF	TGTGCCAGCAGCTCCCCCTCCGGGACAGGGGTCCGGGGGTCTGGAAACACCATATATTTT
TRBD1	TRBV27	TRBJ2-6	.	CASSFGTAFSGANVLTF	TGTGCCAGCAGTTTTGGGACAGCCTTCTCTGGGGCCAACGTCCTGACTTTC
.	TRBV11-2	TRBJ1-4	.	CASSLSQGSREKLFF	TGTGCCAGCAGCTTATCACAGGGCAGCCGTGAAAAACTGTTTTTT
TRBD2	TRBV19	TRBJ2-5	.	CASSIFAGAWGETQYF	TGTGCCAGTAGTATTTTCGCGGGAGCTTGGGGAGAGACCCAGTACTTC
TRBD2	TRBV5-1	TRBJ2-3	.	CASSLDSGGPSNTQYF	TGCGCCAGCAGCTTGGATTCGGGAGGCCCCTCGAATACGCAGTATTTT
TRBD1	TRBV6-6	TRBJ1-3	.	CASRSQGYTIYF	TGTGCCAGCAGGTCACAGGGGTACACCATATATTTT
.	TRBV19	TRBJ2-1	.	CASSHYPPGSYNEQFF	TGTGCCAGTAGCCACTACCCCCCGGGGTCCTACAATGAGCAGTTCTTC
.	TRBV28	TRBJ2-7	.	CASRKTAYYEQYF	TGTGCCAGCAGAAAGACAGCCTACTACGAGCAGTACTTC
.	TRBV7-9	TRBJ2-1	.	CASSFTGRGVNEQFF	TGTGCCAGCAGCTTCACAGGGCGTGGGGTTAATGAGCAGTTCTTC
TRBD1	TRBV11-3	TRBJ2-6	.	CASSQGTGGSGANVLTF	TGTGCCAGCAGCCAAGGGACAGGGGGCTCTGGGGCCAACGTCCTGACTTTC
.	TRBV11-3	TRBJ2-1	once	CASSLDRGSYNEQFF	TGTGCCAGCAGCTTAGACAGGGGCTCCTACAATGAGCAGTTCTTC
.	TRBV6-6	TRBJ2-3	.	CASSGQHTDTQYF	TGTGCCAGCAGTGGACAGCACACAGATACGCAGTATTTT
.	TRBV4-3	TRBJ2-3	.	CASSRGLGEPVTQYF	TGCGCCAGCAGCCGGGGGCTGGGGGAGCCGGTCACGCAGTATTTT
.	TRBV10-2	TRBJ1-1	.	CASSLLRPGAEAFF	TGCGCCAGCAGCCTACTCCGACCCGGGGCTGAAGCTTTCTTT
TRBD1	TRBV7-3	TRBJ2-1	.	CASSSGTVQVNEQFF	TGTGCCAGCAGCTCCGGGACAGTACAAGTAAATGAGCAGTTCTTC
.	TRBV5-4	TRBJ1-1	.	CASSLVGSGNTEAFF	TGTGCCAGCAGCTTGGTCGGGAGCGGTAACACTGAAGCTTTCTTT
.	TRBV28	TRBJ1-2	.	CASRPPRGYNVGYTF	TGTGCCAGCAGACCCCCTAGGGGATACAATGTTGGCTACACCTTC
TRBD1	TRBV7-2	TRBJ2-1	.	CASSWTGGAYNEQFF	TGTGCCAGCAGCTGGACAGGGGGCGCCTACAATGAGCAGTTCTTC
.	TRBV5-1	TRBJ2-7	.	CASSFLQGTSYEQYF	TGCGCCAGCAGCTTCCTTCAGGGAACATCCTACGAGCAGTACTTC
TRBD1	TRBV5-1	TRBJ1-3	.	CASSSTGAPGGNTIYF	TGCGCCAGCAGCTCTACAGGGGCCCCGGGAGGAAACACCATATATTTT
.	TRBV5-6	TRBJ2-7	once	CASSRPQPREQYF	TGTGCCAGCAGCCGACCTCAACCGAGGGAGCAGTACTTC
.	TRBV21-1	TRBJ1-1	.	CASSRGFTEAFF	TGTGCCAGCAGCAGGGGCTTCACTGAAGCTTTCTTT
TRBD1	TRBV27	TRBJ1-2	.	CASTQGQGAPGYTF	TGTGCCAGCACACAGGGACAGGGGGCGCCCGGCTACACCTTC
TRBD2	TRBV28	TRBJ2-1	.	CASLAGGGYNEQFF	TGTGCCAGTTTAGCGGGAGGGGGCTACAATGAGCAGTTCTTC
.	TRBV4-1	TRBJ1-2	.	CASSPKTGYYGYTF	TGCGCCAGCAGCCCCAAGACAGGCTACTATGGCTACACCTTC
TRBD1	TRBV15	TRBJ2-3	.	CATSSDDRDDTQYF	TGTGCCACCAGCAGTGATGACAGGGATGATACGCAGTATTTT
.	TRBV5-1	TRBJ1-1	.	CASSLGGLNTEAFF	TGCGCCAGCAGCTTGGGAGGGTTAAACACTGAAGCTTTCTTT
.	TRBV6-6	TRBJ2-7	.	CASVIRTKTGDYEQYF	TGTGCCAGCGTCATCAGGACGAAGACAGGCGACTACGAGCAGTACTTC
TRBD2	TRBV5-1	TRBJ2-3	.	CASSLALRERTDTQYF	TGCGCCAGCAGCTTGGCCTTGCGGGAGCGAACAGATACGCAGTATTTT
.	TRBV21-1	TRBJ1-2	.	CASSKGRWTGGLGYGYTF	TGTGCCAGCAGCAAAGGCAGGTGGACAGGGGGATTGGGTTATGGCTACACCTTC
.	TRBV27	TRBJ2-7	.	CASSLRMYYEQYF	TGTGCCAGCAGTTTGAGGATGTACTACGAGCAGTACTTC
TRBD2	TRBV5-1	TRBJ2-5	.	CASSTGLAGSQETQYF	TGCGCCAGCAGCACCGGACTAGCGGGCAGCCAAGAGACCCAGTACTTC
TRBD2	TRBV7-9	TRBJ2-3	.	CASSTGTSGYTDTQYF	TGTGCCAGCAGCACCGGGACTAGCGGATACACAGATACGCAGTATTTT
TRBD2	TRBV7-9	TRBJ2-3	.	CASSFRGTSGRASPDTQYF	TGTGCCAGCAGTTTTAGGGGGACTAGCGGGAGGGCCTCCCCAGATACGCAGTATTTT